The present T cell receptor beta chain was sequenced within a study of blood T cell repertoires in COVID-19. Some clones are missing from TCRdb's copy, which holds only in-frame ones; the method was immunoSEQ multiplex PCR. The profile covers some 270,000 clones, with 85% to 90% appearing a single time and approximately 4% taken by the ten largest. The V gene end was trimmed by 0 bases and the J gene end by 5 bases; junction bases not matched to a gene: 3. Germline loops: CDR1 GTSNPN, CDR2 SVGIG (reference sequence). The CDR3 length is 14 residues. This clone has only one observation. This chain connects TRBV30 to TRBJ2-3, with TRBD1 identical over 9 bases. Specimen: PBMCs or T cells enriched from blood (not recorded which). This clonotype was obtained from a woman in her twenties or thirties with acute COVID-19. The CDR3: CAWSVGQGRDTQYF. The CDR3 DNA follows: TGTGCCTGGAGTGTAGGACAGGGGAGAGATACGCAGTATTTT.